This T cell receptor (beta chain) emerged from a study of identical twins (dated by TCRdb to 2016 to 2018). For the wider study: TCR alpha and beta repertoires from monozygotic twins, unrelated adults of various ages and cord blood were deep-sequenced to test whether fetal clonotypes persist. Replicate twin experiments were performed at different times using different library preparation protocols to rule out contamination. The research as a whole found: Invariant T cells such as MAIT and iNKT could partly confound zero-insertion analyses, although diverse VJ usage argued against such confounding for most clonotypes. In beta out-of-frame sequences, excess twin sharing was weaker, because having fewer shared sequences lowered the signal-to-noise ratio. Because the same donors could not be followed over many years, the conclusions relied on cross-sectional statistical analysis. Compared with coincidental sharing between unrelated individuals, out-of-frame TCR alpha sequences shared between twins showed an excess of sequences with low generation probability. Abundant cord blood beta clonotypes carried fewer insertions; young adult naive repertoires showed a weaker similar trend, while memory repertoires showed none. Out-of-frame TCR alpha sharing in monozygotic twins was systematically underestimated by recombination models, whereas sharing between unrelated individuals was in agreement with the recombination models.

Every donor in the study was a healthy Caucasian. Three pairs of female monozygotic twins, all aged about 18 to 29 years, were included in the twin cohort. CD4+ and CD8+ T cell populations were isolated with positive isolation kits from Invitrogen. There are a few counts of this clonotype. Its cognate antigen has yet to be identified. Per-base qualities were not stored, and no clone one base away is much larger. V and J are trimmed by 4 bases and 3 bases, and the gene matches miss 14 bases of the junction. The CDR3, cysteine through phenylalanine, is 18 amino acids long. The read is trimmed to its CDR3 DNA, 54 bases read in frame from base 1. From a lookup of the germline V gene (reference sequence), CDR1 and CDR2 are MNHEY and SMNVEV. The library was made by 5' RACE. Sequencing took place on an Illumina HiSeq 2000. A universal primer binding site was introduced by template switching, and a unique molecular identifier was present in the final cDNA, enabling accurate counting of TCR cDNA molecules. Specific primers in the conserved constant-segment region were used to synthesize first-strand cDNA for TCR alpha and beta chains. To control for contamination, each cDNA library was double barcoded with a SMART-Mk sample barcode plus Illumina barcodes. Two successive PCR steps introduced TruSeq adapter sequences along with Illumina sample barcodes. Sequencing of the TCR alpha and beta cDNA libraries was done on the Illumina HiSeq platform using custom primers. For the original study's pipeline: Unique molecular identifiers were extracted from raw reads with MiGEC, and CDR3 positions were determined with MiXCR. For each individual, recombination models were inferred using an EM algorithm with the repgenHMM and IGoR tools. The tcR package in R was used for shared clonotype analysis, with sharing normalized by the product of cloneset sizes. Out-of-frame nonproductive sequences were analyzed to study raw recombination free of thymic and clonal selection effects. The public sequencing data were trimmed at Q25 with fastp and processed into clonotypes with MiXCR by TCRdb, which kept only in-frame beta chains. Identical CDR3 proteins give one entry, which carries the most common genes and DNA. TCRdb, not the original authors, processed these V and J calls. The sample table lists 500,000 to 650,000 distinct CDR3 sequences, approximately 20% of them with a count of one. In total, the top ten clones hold around 0.47% of the sample.

Separately, the same data were catalogued under a study of yellow fever vaccine responses in identical twins. The second source states: The authors reported that the T cell response to vaccination in identical twins appeared partly convergent and partly personalized. In the study, vaccine-responding T cell clones were precisely tracked in identical twins.

The TCR was taken from a woman aged 18 to 35 in good health. The V and J genes are TRBV27 and TRBJ2-1; 8 of the junction bases match TRBD2. The sequencing sample was made of CD4+ T cells sorted from blood. The nucleotides read TGTGCCAGCAGTTCCACCCGGTGGTTTAGCGGGGACTACAATGAGCAGTTCTTC. This codes for CASSSTRWFSGDYNEQFF.